These 20 T cell receptor beta chains came from one sample sequenced in a study of cytomegalovirus exposure and HLA in healthy donors. The PCR used 60 Vbeta and 13 Jbeta primers. Clones were sequenced by immunoSEQ multiplex PCR, and TCRdb holds only the in-frame ones, with some missing. The data contain nearly 300,000 clones, roughly 89% of them seen just once; the ten biggest clones take up roughly 4%. Material: PBMCs. Every receptor here comes from a man aged 35-49 years in good health and CMV-seropositive.

The chain has TRBV21-1 and TRBJ2-5; the table's TRBD2 call for D was not verified on the DNA. TRBV21-1 is shown as a pseudogene. This CDR3 is built from 19 residues. The CDR3 bases are TGTGCCAGCAGCAAAGGGTTGAGTCCCGGGACTAGCGGGAGAGAGACCCAGTACTTC. It yields the protein CASSKGLSPGTSGRETQYF.

This rearrangement joins TRBV5-4 to TRBJ2-7; perhaps TRBD2 as D (5 bases). V lost 0 bases to trimming and J lost 3 bases, with 13 bases between them. The CDR3 has 15 amino acids. Germline assignment: CDR1 SGHNT and CDR2 YYREEE (reference sequence). CDR3 bases: TGTGCCAGCAGCTTGGGGAACGGGATGAGCTACGAGCAGTACTTC. Protein: CASSLGNGMSYEQYF.

This chain uses TRBV19 with TRBJ2-2; TRBD2 might be the D (6 bases). Germline V gene sequence: CDR1 LNHDA, CDR2 SQIVND (reference sequence). CDR3 length equals 15 residues. Trimming took 7 bases from V and 0 from J, leaving 12 bases between them. The CDR3 region has the DNA TGTGCCAGTAAGCCCTGGGGGGCGAACACCGGGGAGCTGTTTTTT. It is translated as CASKPWGANTGELFF.

The rearrangement joins TRBV4-3 to TRBJ2-2; D gene uncertain. The CDR3 extends over 16 amino acids. Trimming stripped 0 bases from V and 2 bases from J, with 10 bases between. Germline loops: CDR1 LGHNA, CDR2 YSLEER. The CDR3 DNA reads as TGCGCCAGCAGCCAAGATCAGTGGTTAAACACCGGGGAGCTGTTTTTT. Protein sequence: CASSQDQWLNTGELFF.

This clone was counted a few times. The gene calls are TRBV5-1 and TRBJ2-7; 12 bases align to TRBD2. With V trimmed by 3 bases and J by 3 bases, 4 bases remained unmatched. CDR3 length: 15 amino acids. Germline-derived CDR1 and CDR2 are SGHRS and YFSETQ. The CDR3 loop reads CASSWGGLAGYEQYF. The CDR3 nucleotides are TGCGCCAGCAGCTGGGGGGGACTAGCGGGCTACGAGCAGTACTTC. Filled out from reference TRBV5-1 and TRBJ2-7, the complete variable domain reads KAGVTQTPRYLIKTRGQQVTLSCSPISGHRSVSWYQQTPGQGLQFLFEYFSETQRNKGNFPGRFSGRQFSNSRSEMNVSTLELGDSALYLCASSWGGLAGYEQYFGPGTRLTVT.

The chain links TRBV5-1 to TRBJ2-2; 9 nucleotides line up with TRBD1. The length of the CDR3 is 15 residues. The trim removed 0 bases at V and 9 bases at J, leaving 6 bases unmatched. Germline values: CDR1 SGHRS, CDR2 YFSETQ. This CDR3 is CASSLGGTGLRELFF. DNA of the CDR3: TGCGCCAGCAGCTTGGGTGGGACAGGGCTTCGGGAGCTGTTTTTT.

The chain couples TRBV4-2 to TRBJ2-7; tentatively, D is TRBD2 (5 bases). V was cut by 1 base and J by 7 bases, with 14 bases left in between. Germline V gives CDR1 LGHNA, CDR2 YNFKEQ. This CDR3 region has 14 residues. CDR3 DNA: TGTGCCAGCAGCCAAGTCGTGGCTAGCTGGGAGCAGTACTTC. Protein product: CASSQVVASWEQYF.

This sequence joins TRBV28 and TRBJ1-6; D remains ambiguous. The V gene's germline CDR1 is MDHEN and CDR2 SYDVKM. There are 14 residues in the CDR3. The V end lost 4 bases, the J end lost 7 bases, and 11 bases lay between the germline ends. As DNA, the CDR3 is TGTGCCAGCAGTTCCCCGGGTGGAAATTCACCCCTCCACTTT. Its protein product is CASSSPGGNSPLHF.

V and J are TRBV29-1 and TRBJ1-2; 8 bases map to TRBD1. The CDR3 loop spans 13 amino acids. Germline CDR1 reads SQVTM; CDR2 reads ANQGSEA. With 3 bases clipped from V and 2 bases from J, the junction kept 2 bases outside the gene matches. The CDR3 DNA reads as TGCAGCGTTGACCGGACAGGGAACTATGGCTACACCTTC. The encoded protein is CSVDRTGNYGYTF. The full variable domain, its missing parts supplied by reference TRBV29-1 and TRBJ1-2, is SAVISQKPSRDICQRGTSLTIQCQVDSQVTMMFWYRQQPGQSLTLIATANQGSEATYESGFVIDKFPISRPNLTFSTLTVSNMSPEDSSIYLCSVDRTGNYGYTFGSGTRLTVV.

The chain carries TRBV5-4 and TRBJ2-7; TRBD2 aligns across 9 bases. Trimming cost V 6 bases and J 1 base; bases outside gene matches: 17. CDR3 length equals 18 residues. Germline V CDR1 and CDR2: SGHNT, YYREEE (reference sequence). The CDR3 is CASTPTGLAGHSSYEQYF. The CDR3 DNA is TGTGCCAGCACTCCCACGGGGCTAGCGGGACATTCTTCCTACGAGCAGTACTTC.

The rearrangement uses TRBV28 and TRBJ2-7; TRBD2 matches at 8 bases. CDR1 is MDHEN, CDR2 SYDVKM, per germline. Germline trimming cut 8 bases from V and 3 bases from J; bases unmatched to any gene: 12. The CDR3 loop spans 15 amino acids. The CDR3 sequence: CASATGTRPLYEQYF. The CDR3 DNA is TGTGCCAGCGCGACGGGGACTAGGCCTCTCTACGAGCAGTACTTC.

V gene TRBV19 combines with J gene TRBJ1-2, with D uncertain. In germline, CDR1 is LNHDA, CDR2 SQIVND (reference sequence). CDR3 length: 13 residues. The V gene lost 7 bases and the J gene lost 4 bases, with 13 bases spanning the gap. DNA for the CDR3: TGTGCCAGTAAGATCCAGGATACCTATGGCTACACCTTC. This translates into CASKIQDTYGYTF.

The chain employs TRBV6-5 and TRBJ2-1; TRBD2 matches at 7 bases. The V and J ends lost 5 bases and 4 bases, in that order; junction bases with no gene match: 5. The CDR3 contains 14 residues. Germline V gene sequence: CDR1 MNHEY, CDR2 SVGAGI. The CDR3 region is CASSRLAEYNEQFF. CDR3 nucleotides: TGTGCCAGCAGTAGGCTAGCGGAGTACAATGAGCAGTTCTTC.

The chain recombines TRBV6-5 with TRBJ1-1; 12 bases agree with TRBD1. The CDR3 is 14 residues long. CDR1 and CDR2 from the germline V gene are MNHEY and SVGAGI. The V and J ends lost 5 bases and 3 bases, in that order; junction bases with no gene match: 1. CDR3 region: CASSRDRGHTEAFF. The CDR3 DNA is TGTGCCAGCAGTAGGGACAGGGGGCACACTGAAGCTTTCTTT.

The genes are TRBV5-5 and TRBJ1-1, with a possible D match to TRBD1 (5 bases). This CDR3 comprises 15 residues. Germline lookup yields CDR1 SGHKS and CDR2 YYEKEE (reference sequence). V shed 6 bases and J shed 2 bases, with 17 bases lying between them. The CDR3 loop is CASTPGSRVNTEAFF. For the CDR3, the DNA is TGTGCCAGCACCCCAGGGTCTCGGGTAAACACTGAAGCTTTCTTT.

In its sample, this clone was seen once. V usage is TRBV4-1 and J usage is TRBJ2-3; 8 nucleotides agree with TRBD2. The CDR3 has 17 amino acids. Germline CDR1 is MGHRA and CDR2 is YSYEKL. V lost 1 base, J lost 2 bases, and 8 bases stayed unmatched. The CDR3 region has the DNA TGCGCCAGCAGCCAAGCAAAAAGCGGGAGTTACACAGATACGCAGTATTTT. Translating it yields CASSQAKSGSYTDTQYF.

The V gene is TRBV28, the J gene TRBJ2-7, with 7 nucleotides matching TRBD2. Germline trimming cut 2 bases from V and 2 bases from J; bases unmatched to any gene: 9. Germline assignment: CDR1 MDHEN and CDR2 SYDVKM. The CDR3 loop spans 16 amino acids. The CDR3 here is CASSLGGVPNPYEQYF. The CDR3 nucleotides read TGTGCCAGCAGTTTAGGGGGGGTCCCCAACCCCTACGAGCAGTACTTC.

This clone was seen once. The rearrangement links TRBV27 to TRBJ2-3; perhaps TRBD2 as D (5 bases). The CDR3 sequence is 16 residues long. The germline gives CDR1 MNHEY, CDR2 SMNVEV (reference sequence). Trimming took off 5 bases at V and 3 bases at J, with 18 bases between the two ends. Written as DNA, the CDR3 is TGTGCCAGCAGTCCTCCCGGACCCACGGGGACAGATACGCAGTATTTT. Its protein product is CASSPPGPTGTDTQYF.

The chain has TRBV27 and TRBJ2-7; 13 bases are a match to TRBD2. Trimming at V came to 6 bases and at J to 2 bases, leaving 13 bases not matched to a gene. This CDR3 region has 18 residues. From germline, CDR1 is MNHEY and CDR2 SMNVEV (reference sequence). This chain's CDR3 is CASSRTGTSGKSPYEQYF. The CDR3 nucleotides are TGTGCCAGCAGCCGTACTGGGACTAGCGGGAAGTCGCCCTACGAGCAGTACTTC.

The chain's CDR3 is CASSKLQGVNQPQHF. The CDR3 coding sequence is TGTGCCAGCAGCAAATTACAAGGGGTCAATCAGCCCCAGCATTTT. This rearrangement joins TRBV27 to TRBJ1-5, with a weak D call TRBD1 (5 bases). In germline, CDR1 is MNHEY, CDR2 SMNVEV (reference sequence). V was clipped by 6 bases and J by 3 bases, with 15 bases between them. The CDR3 extends over 15 amino acids.